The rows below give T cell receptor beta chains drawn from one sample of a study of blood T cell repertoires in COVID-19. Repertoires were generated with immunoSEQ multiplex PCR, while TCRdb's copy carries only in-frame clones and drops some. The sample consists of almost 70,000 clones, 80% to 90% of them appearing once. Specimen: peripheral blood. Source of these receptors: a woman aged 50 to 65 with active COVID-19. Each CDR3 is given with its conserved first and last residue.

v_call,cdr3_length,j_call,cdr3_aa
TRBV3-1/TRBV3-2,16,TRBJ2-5,CASSQLGLAGIETQYF
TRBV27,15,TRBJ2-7,CASSGTSASSYEQYF
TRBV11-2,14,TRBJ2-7,CASSFNTGTDEQYF
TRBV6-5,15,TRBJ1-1,CASSQNIVGGTEAFF
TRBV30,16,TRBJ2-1,CAWSTNSGSSYNEQFF
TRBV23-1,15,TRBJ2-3,CATAPGTGTSDTQYF
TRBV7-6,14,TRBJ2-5,CASSQLAVQETQYF
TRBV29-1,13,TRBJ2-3,CSVDRLNTDTQYF
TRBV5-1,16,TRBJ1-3,CASSLAGAVRSNTIYF
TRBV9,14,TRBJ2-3,CASGISGETDTQYF
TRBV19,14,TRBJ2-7,CASTSGQGANEQYF
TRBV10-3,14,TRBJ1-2,CAISESQQSYGYTF
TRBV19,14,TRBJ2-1,CATLPGSPYNEQFF
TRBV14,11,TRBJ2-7,CASSQGSEQYF
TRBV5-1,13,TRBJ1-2,CASSRGQVGGYTF
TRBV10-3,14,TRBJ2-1,CAIRALSSYNEQFF
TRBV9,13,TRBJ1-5,CASSVAVDQPQHF
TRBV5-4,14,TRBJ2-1,CASSPGTSLNEQFF
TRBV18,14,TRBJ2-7,CASRANQRGYEQYF
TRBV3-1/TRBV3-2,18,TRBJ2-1,CASSQEGLAGGGSNEQFF
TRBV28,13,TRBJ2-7,CASSSIDSYEQYF
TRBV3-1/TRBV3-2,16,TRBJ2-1,CASSQGASGRSDEQFF
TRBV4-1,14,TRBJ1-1,CASSQGALGTEAFF
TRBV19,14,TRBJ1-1,CASTSQGSIPEAFF
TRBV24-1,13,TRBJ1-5,CATSGQGSQPQHF
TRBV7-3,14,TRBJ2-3,CASSFYGSTDTQYF
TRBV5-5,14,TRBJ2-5,CASSATTGGETQYF
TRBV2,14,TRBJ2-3,CASSDRGSTDTQYF
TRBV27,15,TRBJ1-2,CASSLGLGQGYGYTF
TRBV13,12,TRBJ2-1,CASSLVLAEQFF
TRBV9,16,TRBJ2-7,CASSVEGSRGPYEQYF
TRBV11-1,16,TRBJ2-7,CASSFRGHLHLYEQYF
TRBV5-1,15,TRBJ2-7,CASSLVADPNYEQYF
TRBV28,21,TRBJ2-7,CASSPKRRETRTSGAIYEQYF
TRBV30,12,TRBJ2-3,CAWSLSPDTQYF
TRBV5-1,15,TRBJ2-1,CASSFLHGGANEQFF
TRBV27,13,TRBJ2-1,CASSLIGYNEQFF
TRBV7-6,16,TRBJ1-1,CASSSYPGQGHTEAFF
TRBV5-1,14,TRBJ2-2,CASREGQNTGELFF
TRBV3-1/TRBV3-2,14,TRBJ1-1,CASSPWTENTEAFF
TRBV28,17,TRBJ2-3,CASSLLGAGVETDTQYF
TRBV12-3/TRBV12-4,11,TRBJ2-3,CASSFGDTQYF
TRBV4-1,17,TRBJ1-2,CASSQLPGQGIGYGYTF
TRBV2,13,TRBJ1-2,CASSENREAGYTF
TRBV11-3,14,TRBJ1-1,CASSYMGQVTEAFF
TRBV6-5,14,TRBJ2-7,CASRPGLAFYEQYF
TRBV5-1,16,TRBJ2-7,CASSITTAPGSNEQYF
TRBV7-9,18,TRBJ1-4,CASSPRQGAADMNEKLFF
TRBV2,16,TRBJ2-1,CASREFSGRVYNEQFF
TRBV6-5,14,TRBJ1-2,CASLRGQGAYGYTF
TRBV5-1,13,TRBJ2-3,CASSLGGTDTQYF
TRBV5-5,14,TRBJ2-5,CASSSTTSGETQYF
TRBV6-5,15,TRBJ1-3,CASRAGGGSGNTIYF
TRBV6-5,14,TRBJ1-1,CASSYIVRGSEAFF
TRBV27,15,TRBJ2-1,CASSLSGRQISEQFF
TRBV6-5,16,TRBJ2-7,CASSYLLAGESREQYF
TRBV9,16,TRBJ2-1,CASSVELADTYNEQFF